This T cell receptor (beta chain) was sequenced in a study of graft-versus-host responses after intestinal transplantation. Study-level information: Every one of the recipients received anti-thymocyte globulin induction and afterwards took tacrolimus and steroids for around three years. Study-wide points: Levels of circulating GvH clones at their peak were associated with early post-transplant HvG declines.

Details on this clone: The target antigen is unknown. A junction boundary mismatches the germline segment, possibly from a read error.

The data were produced by immunoSEQ multiplex PCR, yet TCRdb's version contains in-frame clones alone and is incomplete. In the table there are some 100,000 clones, roughly 92% of which are singletons. The receptor was derived from a human donor who was the organ donor for an intestinal transplant. The sample was unstimulated CD8+ T cells sorted from spleen or lymph node cells, taken before transplant.

CDR3 in amino acids: CASSESSGYLVIF. CDR3 coding DNA: TGTGCCAGCAGTGAATCCTCTGGCTACCTAGTAATCTTC. This chain connects TRBV2 to TRBJ2-7; no clear D gene. From germline, CDR1 is SNHLY and CDR2 FYNNEI. This CDR3 region has 13 residues.